This T cell receptor (beta chain) was sequenced during a study of blood T cell repertoires in COVID-19. Study as a whole: There were acute and convalescent COVID-19 samples, and they came from the United States, Italy and Spain.

Method: immunoSEQ multiplex PCR; TCRdb's copy keeps in-frame clones and lacks some. The sample has 300,000 to 400,000 clones, 85% seen once; the top ten hold around 7.2%. The TCR sequence derives from a human donor in a cohort sampled during active COVID-19. The specimen was peripheral blood.

CDR3 DNA: TGTGCCAGCAGGGCAGGGTCCCGACATGACTATGGCTACACCTTC. Translating it yields CASRAGSRHDYGYTF. The V call is TRBV27, the J call TRBJ1-2, with D perhaps matching TRBD1 (5 bases). Per the germline V gene, CDR1 is MNHEY and CDR2 is SMNVEV (reference sequence). The CDR3 is made up of 15 amino acids. V was shortened by 6 bases and J by 3 bases, with 17 bases between the two germline ends.